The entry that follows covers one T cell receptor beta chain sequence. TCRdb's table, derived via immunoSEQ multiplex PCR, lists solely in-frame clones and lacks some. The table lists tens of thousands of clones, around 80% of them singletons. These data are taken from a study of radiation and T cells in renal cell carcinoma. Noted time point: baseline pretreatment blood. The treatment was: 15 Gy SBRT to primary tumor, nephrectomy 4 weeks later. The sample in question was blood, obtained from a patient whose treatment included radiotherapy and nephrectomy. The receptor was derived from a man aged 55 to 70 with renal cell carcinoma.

The CDR3 spells CASSQGVGRHYNEQFF. DNA of the CDR3: TGCGCCAGCAGTCAAGGCGTGGGACGACACTACAATGAGCAGTTCTTC. The V gene is TRBV23-1, the J gene TRBJ2-1; possibly TRBD1 or TRBD2 for D (5 bases each). TRBV23-1 is placed among ORFs of uncertain function. The CDR3 consists of 16 residues. V lost 2 bases and J 3 bases, leaving 14 bases between the germline ends.